Presented here are 30 T cell receptor beta chains from one specimen sequenced in a study of T cells in Graves' hyperthyroidism and ophthalmopathy. Amplified regions were TCR beta CDR3 sequences from RNA transcripts. The primer set for the first-round RT-PCR of the TCR CDR3 was HTBI. TCRdb fed the multiplex PCR reads into MiXCR, producing one record per CDR3 protein. The sample includes 250,000 to 300,000 distinct CDR3 sequences, roughly 15% of them seen just once. Sequences were obtained from blood. These TCRs come from a woman between 40 and 50 years old with Graves' hyperthyroidism.

The chain carries TRBV20-1 and TRBJ2-1; D is unresolved. Germline V gene sequence: CDR1 DFQATT, CDR2 SNEGSKA (reference sequence). This CDR3 comprises 9 residues. V was pared by 6 bases and J by 7 bases, with 4 bases between. The CDR3 here is CSARNEQFF. The CDR3 DNA is TGCAGTGCGAGAAATGAGCAGTTCTTC.

The table lists this clonotype with many counts. The chain carries TRBV29-1 and TRBJ2-7; 11 nucleotides align to TRBD2. The CDR3 loop spans 15 amino acids. Germline assignment: CDR1 SQVTM and CDR2 ANQGSEA. The J segment lost 4 bases and the V segment lost 3 bases, leaving 8 bases of the junction unmatched. The DNA of the CDR3 is TGCAGCGTTGAGGGTTTAGCGGGAGGGCCTTACGAGCAGTACTTC. Amino acids: CSVEGLAGGPYEQYF.

This clonotype was detected many times. The chain recombines TRBV2 with TRBJ1-2, with no clear D. The CDR3 totals 14 residues. Trimming pared 5 bases from V and 0 bases from J, leaving 10 bases between. In germline, CDR1 is SNHLY, CDR2 FYNNEI. CDR3 in amino acids: CASSRNRANYGYTF. DNA for the CDR3: TGTGCCAGCAGTCGCAACCGGGCTAACTATGGCTACACCTTC.

CDR3 protein: CSATGLANNEQFF. CDR3 nucleotide sequence: TGCAGTGCCACGGGACTAGCTAACAATGAGCAGTTCTTC. The chain links TRBV20-1 to TRBJ2-1, with TRBD2 identical over 9 bases. CDR1 and CDR2 (germline): DFQATT, SNEGSKA (reference sequence). The length of the CDR3 is 13 residues. With V trimmed by 6 bases and J by 5 bases, 5 bases remained unmatched.

A few counts support this clonotype. The DNA of the CDR3 is TGTGCCAGCAGTGAAGGACTAGCGGGTTCCTACGAGCAGTACTTC. Residues: CASSEGLAGSYEQYF. The chain combines TRBV6-1 with TRBJ2-7, with 10 bases lining up with TRBD2. The V gene's germline CDR1 is MNHNS and CDR2 SASEGT. There are 15 residues in the CDR3. After removal of 1 base from V and 1 base from J, the junction contained 1 base not matched to a gene.

This clonotype was seen at least ten times. This rearrangement joins TRBV6-1 to TRBJ2-1, with D possibly matching TRBD2 (6 bases). This CDR3 contains 11 residues. Germline loops: CDR1 MNHNS, CDR2 SASEGT. Trimming removed 7 bases at V and 9 bases at J, with 10 bases between. The CDR3 here is CASNLGGEQFF. CDR3 coding DNA: TGTGCCAGCAACTTGGGGGGTGAGCAGTTCTTC.

This clonotype came up many times. V is TRBV28 and J is TRBJ2-7, with D hard to call. Germline V CDR1 and CDR2: MDHEN, SYDVKM. The CDR3 totals 14 residues. The V and J ends lost 2 bases and 2 bases respectively, with 10 bases between them. CDR3 sequence reads: CASSLSPATYEQYF. In nucleotides, the CDR3 is TGTGCCAGCAGTTTAAGTCCAGCAACCTACGAGCAGTACTTC.

This clonotype has just a few counts. The chain's CDR3 is CASSAGTLGNEQFF. The CDR3 bases are TGTGCCAGTAGTGCCGGGACCCTAGGTAATGAGCAGTTCTTC. This chain joins TRBV19 and TRBJ2-1; D might be TRBD1 or TRBD2, each matching 5 bases. This CDR3 comprises 14 residues. Germline CDR1 reads LNHDA; CDR2 reads SQIVND (reference sequence). V lost 5 bases to trimming and J lost 7 bases, with 15 bases between them. Based on the CDR3 plus reference TRBV19 and TRBJ2-1, the full variable domain is DGGITQSPKYLFRKEGQNVTLSCEQNLNHDAMYWYRQDPGQGLRLIYYSQIVNDFQKGDIAEGYSVSREKKESFPLTVTSAQKNPTAFYLCASSAGTLGNEQFFGPGTRLTVL.

This clonotype appeared many times. This chain joins TRBV6-2 or TRBV6-3 and TRBJ2-4, with 12 bases matching TRBD2. Germline lookup yields CDR1 MNHEY and CDR2 SVGEGT. The CDR3 is 18 amino acids. The junction had 13 bases not matched to a gene; V was cut back by 8 bases and J by 2 bases. The CDR3 sequence is CASGTSLGLAGTKNIQYF. The CDR3 nucleotides read TGTGCCAGCGGAACATCCCTCGGACTAGCGGGGACCAAAAACATTCAGTACTTC.

Many counts were recorded for this clonotype. The chain combines TRBV11-2 with TRBJ1-2; 9 positions match TRBD1. The CDR3 extends over 15 amino acids. CDR1 is SGHAT and CDR2 is FQNNGV in the germline V gene. Unmatched junction bases numbered 7, after V lost 5 bases and J lost 3 bases. CDR3 protein: CASSVGQGPHYGYTF. CDR3 nucleotide sequence: TGTGCCAGCAGCGTCGGACAGGGGCCCCACTATGGCTACACCTTC.

The table lists this clonotype with many counts. The chain recombines TRBV6-1 with TRBJ1-1; 9 bases map to TRBD1. Germline V CDR1 and CDR2: MNHNS, SASEGT. The CDR3 is made up of 15 amino acids. V shed 8 bases and J 4 bases; nucleotides not matched to a gene: 11. The CDR3, as DNA: TGTGCCAGCGGCGAATCACAGGGGGCGCCCACTGAAGCTTTCTTT. Translating it yields CASGESQGAPTEAFF.

This clonotype was counted between two and nine times. The J gene is TRBJ1-2, the V gene TRBV28; D not resolved. Germline V lookup: CDR1 MDHEN, CDR2 SYDVKM. V was trimmed by 3 bases and J by 8 bases, leaving 13 bases between them. The CDR3 is 13 residues long. In DNA form, the CDR3 reads TGTGCCAGCAGTTTGAGGGCCTTCGAAGGCTACACCTTC. Protein sequence: CASSLRAFEGYTF.

This clonotype was observed at least ten times. The chain is built from TRBV7-2 and TRBJ1-2, with 7 positions matching TRBD1. CDR1 is SGHTA, CDR2 FQGNSA, per germline. V was clipped by 0 bases and J by 3 bases; unmatched bases: 4. The CDR3 runs to 15 residues. In DNA form, the CDR3 reads TGTGCCAGCAGCTTAGCCGCGACAGGGCACTATGGCTACACCTTC. Its protein product is CASSLAATGHYGYTF. Combining the CDR3 with reference TRBV7-2 and TRBJ1-2 gives the whole variable domain GAGVSQSPSNKVTEKGKDVELRCDPISGHTALYWYRQSLGQGLEFLIYFQGNSAPDKSGLPSDRFSAERTGGSVSTLTIQRTQQEDSAVYLCASSLAATGHYGYTFGSGTRLTVV.

This clonotype was seen repeatedly, ten times or more. The rearrangement joins TRBV7-8 to TRBJ2-7, with D tentatively TRBD2 (6 bases). The germline V gene encodes CDR1 SGHVS and CDR2 FQNEAQ. The CDR3 length is 12 residues. Trimming took 2 bases from V and 5 from J, leaving 7 bases between them. CDR3 DNA sequence: TGTGCCAGCAGCTTATGGGGGGACGAGCAGTACTTC. It encodes CASSLWGDEQYF.

This clonotype occurred once. A read error may explain this, as a much larger clone is one base away. This rearrangement joins TRBV25-1 to TRBJ2-7; 9 nucleotides agree with TRBD1. CDR3 length: 17 residues. Germline V gives CDR1 MGHDK, CDR2 SYGVNS. CDR3 DNA: TGTGCCAGGAGTGGGGGACAGGGCCAGCTGTACTCCTACGAGCAGTACTTC. Residues: CARSGGQGQLYSYEQYF.

This clonotype was counted a few times. The rearrangement uses TRBV3-1 and TRBJ2-3, with no clear D. This CDR3 has 13 amino acids. V lost 8 bases, J lost 2 bases, and 11 bases lay in between. Germline CDR1 LGHDT, CDR2 YNNKEL (reference sequence). CDR3 DNA: TGTGCCAGCGGCCCATCGGTCACAGATACGCAGTATTTT. Its protein is CASGPSVTDTQYF.

The chain joins TRBV7-2 to TRBJ2-5, with TRBD2 identical over 13 bases. J was trimmed by 5 bases and V by 2 bases; bases with no gene match: 5. Germline V CDR1 and CDR2: SGHTA, FQGNSA. The CDR3 spans 16 residues. CDR3 amino acids: CASSLTSGLAGETQYF. CDR3 coding DNA: TGTGCCAGCAGCTTAACCTCGGGACTAGCGGGGGAGACCCAGTACTTC.

Points on this clonotype: A read error may be the cause here, since a much bigger clone is one base away. The V gene is TRBV7-3, the J gene TRBJ2-3; D remains unclear. The CDR3 spans 14 residues. The ends were cut back, 6 bases at V and 5 bases at J, with 15 bases in the middle. The germline V gene has CDR1 SGHTA and CDR2 FQGTGA. The CDR3 DNA reads as TGTGCCAGCAGTCTTCAAGGGCTTGGAGATACGCAGTATTTT. It encodes CASSLQGLGDTQYF.

This clonotype was detected ten times or more. The chain combines TRBV2 with TRBJ2-1; D gene unclear. The CDR3 has 12 amino acids. From germline, CDR1 is SNHLY and CDR2 FYNNEI. Trimming took off 5 bases at V and 11 bases at J, with 13 bases between the two ends. The CDR3 nucleotides read TGTGCCAGCAGTTACATCCAGGACCAGCAGTTCTTC. Encoded protein: CASSYIQDQQFF.

This clonotype was observed at least ten times. The V call is TRBV28, the J call TRBJ2-7; D possibly corresponds to TRBD1 (5 bases). The germline V gene encodes CDR1 MDHEN and CDR2 SYDVKM. V lost 3 bases to trimming and J lost 3 bases, with 9 bases between them. CDR3 size: 13 residues. CDR3 loop: CASSLDTYYEQYF. The DNA for the CDR3 is TGTGCCAGCAGTTTGGACACCTACTACGAGCAGTACTTC.

This clonotype was observed many times. The genes are TRBV7-8 and TRBJ1-4; the match to TRBD1 covers 7 bases. V shed 5 bases, J shed 4 bases, and the junction held 10 bases outside the gene matches. The length of the CDR3 is 16 residues. CDR1 and CDR2 (germline): SGHVS, FQNEAQ. The CDR3 region has the DNA TGTGCCAGCAGCCCGAGACAGGGTCGGGATAATGAAAAACTGTTTTTT. Protein: CASSPRQGRDNEKLFF. The variable domain in full, with the rest retrieved from reference TRBV7-8 and TRBJ1-4, is GAGVSQSPRYKVAKRGQDVALRCDPISGHVSLFWYQQALGQGPEFLTYFQNEAQLDKSGLPSDRFFAERPEGSVSTLKIQRTQQEDSAVYLCASSPRQGRDNEKLFFGSGTQLSVL.

This clonotype was picked up many times. The chain is built from TRBV9 and TRBJ1-1; 10 bases agree with TRBD1. Germline V gene lookup returns CDR1 SGDLS and CDR2 YYNGEE. With V trimmed by 4 bases and J by 1 base, 10 bases remained unmatched. This CDR3 is built from 17 residues. The CDR3 loop is CASSYGGTGAGNTEAFF. The DNA of the CDR3 is TGTGCCAGCAGCTACGGCGGGACAGGGGCGGGGAACACTGAAGCTTTCTTT.

This clonotype was seen more than once but under ten times. CDR3 amino acids: CASSYGQGRGGYTF. The CDR3 coding sequence is TGTGCCAGCAGTTACGGGCAGGGGCGGGGTGGCTACACCTTC. The rearrangement joins TRBV6-5 to TRBJ1-2; D may be TRBD1 (6 bases). The CDR3 is 14 amino acids. Germline assignment: CDR1 MNHEY and CDR2 SVGAGI. V was cut by 2 bases and J by 7 bases, with 14 bases left in between.

This clonotype was picked up a small number of times. The rearrangement links TRBV12-3 or TRBV12-4 to TRBJ2-7, with 8 bases identical to TRBD2. The CDR3 sequence is 18 residues long. V lost 5 bases to trimming and J lost 4 bases; unmatched junction nucleotides: 19. The CDR3 region has the DNA TGTGCCAGCAGTCGCGCCTCGGGGGGAGCGGGAGATAGTTACGAGCAGTACTTC. It codes for CASSRASGGAGDSYEQYF.

There are many counts of this clonotype. CDR3 residues: CASSSTAARNQPQHF. In nucleotides, the CDR3 is TGTGCCAGCAGCTCTACAGCCGCCCGGAATCAGCCCCAGCATTTT. The rearrangement joins TRBV7-9 to TRBJ1-5; D gene unclear. The germline CDR1 and CDR2 sequences are SEHNR and FQNEAQ (reference sequence). V lost 4 bases and J lost 4, with 14 bases in between. This CDR3 has 15 amino acids. Supplemented by reference TRBV7-9 and TRBJ1-5, the full variable domain reads DTGVSQNPRHKITKRGQNVTFRCDPISEHNRLYWYRQTLGQGPEFLTYFQNEAQLEKSRLLSDRFSAERPKGSFSTLEIQRTEQGDSAMYLCASSSTAARNQPQHFGDGTRLSIL.

This clonotype turned up a few times. The chain joins TRBV10-2 to TRBJ1-2, with D tentatively TRBD1 (5 bases). V was shortened by 2 bases and J by 7 bases, with 14 bases between the two germline ends. CDR3 length: 14 amino acids. In germline, CDR1 is WSHSY, CDR2 SAAADI. The CDR3 reads CASSESQGASGYTF. Written as DNA, the CDR3 is TGCGCCAGCAGTGAGAGCCAGGGAGCTAGTGGCTACACCTTC.

As regards this clonotype: It may be a read error: a sequence one base away is much more abundant. The chain combines TRBV6-5 with TRBJ2-1; D not resolved. Trimming stripped 4 bases from V and 8 bases from J, with 12 bases between. The CDR3 totals 13 residues. CDR1 is MNHEY and CDR2 is SVGAGI in the germline V gene. CDR3 loop: CASSSSPLDEQFF. CDR3 in DNA: TGTGCCAGCAGTTCCTCACCACTGGATGAGCAGTTCTTC.

There are many counts of this clonotype. This chain links TRBV7-9 with TRBJ2-1; D unresolved. CDR1 is SEHNR and CDR2 is FQNEAQ in the germline V gene (reference sequence). The CDR3 has 12 residues. Trimming stripped 5 bases from V and 8 bases from J, with 10 bases between. The chain's CDR3 is CASSPEVDEQFF. The CDR3 bases are TGTGCCAGCAGCCCCGAGGTCGATGAGCAGTTCTTC.

This clonotype showed up many times. This rearrangement joins TRBV6-1 to TRBJ1-1; D gene unclear. CDR1 and CDR2 from the germline V gene are MNHNS and SASEGT. This CDR3 has 14 residues. The ends were cut back, 2 bases at V and 2 bases at J, with 9 bases in the middle. Here the CDR3 reads CASSEWAANTEAFF. DNA for the CDR3: TGTGCCAGCAGTGAATGGGCCGCCAACACTGAAGCTTTCTTT.

The sample holds many counts of this clonotype. The V and J genes are TRBV7-2 and TRBJ1-5; D unclear. The CDR3 has 15 residues. V was pared by 5 bases and J by 1 base, with 12 bases between. Germline assignment: CDR1 SGHTA and CDR2 FQGNSA. The DNA of the CDR3 is TGTGCCAGCAGCCTAACCCCAACAAGCAATCAGCCCCAGCATTTT. Protein: CASSLTPTSNQPQHF.